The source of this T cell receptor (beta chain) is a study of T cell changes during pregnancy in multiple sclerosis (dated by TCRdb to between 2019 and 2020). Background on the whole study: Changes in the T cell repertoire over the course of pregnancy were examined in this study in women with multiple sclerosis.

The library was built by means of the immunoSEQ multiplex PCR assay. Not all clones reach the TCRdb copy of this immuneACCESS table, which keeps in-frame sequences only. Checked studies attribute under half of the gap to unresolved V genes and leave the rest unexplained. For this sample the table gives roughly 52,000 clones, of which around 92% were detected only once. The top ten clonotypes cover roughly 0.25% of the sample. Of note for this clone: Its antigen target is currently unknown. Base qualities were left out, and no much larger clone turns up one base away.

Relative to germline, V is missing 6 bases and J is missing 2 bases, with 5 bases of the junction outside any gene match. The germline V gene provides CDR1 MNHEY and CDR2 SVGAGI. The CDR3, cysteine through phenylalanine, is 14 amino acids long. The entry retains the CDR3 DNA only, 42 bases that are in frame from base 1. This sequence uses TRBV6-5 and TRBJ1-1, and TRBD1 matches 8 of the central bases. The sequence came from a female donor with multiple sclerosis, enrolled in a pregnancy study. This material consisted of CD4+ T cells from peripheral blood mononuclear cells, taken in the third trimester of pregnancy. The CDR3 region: CASSLTGVNTEAFF. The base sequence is TGTGCCAGCAGCCTGACAGGGGTCAACACTGAAGCTTTCTTT.